This is a list of T cell receptor beta chains from one sample in a study of control samples from healthy donors and cancer patients. Using immunoSEQ multiplex PCR, the repertoire was profiled, and TCRdb retains in-frame clones only, with some absent. The repertoire holds about 65,000 clones, with approximately 90% as singletons. Sequenced material: PBMCs. These receptors came from a woman aged 45-60 years with colorectal cancer. CDR3s include the opening cysteine and the closing phenylalanine or tryptophan. The order of the fields is V gene, J gene, CDR3 length, D gene, clone size, CDR3 DNA, CDR3 protein. The D gene is left open where the match is weak. Size values are once, few and many counts, or a class for expanded clones, and some rows have none.

V gene: TRBV18; J gene: TRBJ2-7; CDR3 length: 12; D gene: -; clone size: -; CDR3 DNA: TGTGCCAGCTCACCGGCTGACTACGAGCAGTACTTC; CDR3 protein: CASSPADYEQYF
V gene: TRBV2; J gene: TRBJ1-5; CDR3 length: 14; D gene: -; clone size: few; CDR3 DNA: TGTGCCAGCAGGGGGGTAGGGCTCAATCAGCCCCAGCATTTT; CDR3 protein: CASRGVGLNQPQHF
V gene: TRBV6-5; J gene: TRBJ1-5; CDR3 length: 11; D gene: -; clone size: -; CDR3 DNA: TGTGCCAGCAGCGGCGATCAGCCCCAGCATTTT; CDR3 protein: CASSGDQPQHF
V gene: TRBV29-1; J gene: TRBJ1-1; CDR3 length: 14; D gene: TRBD1; clone size: -; CDR3 DNA: TGCAGCGTTGAAAAGGGGGCAGTGAACACTGAAGCTTTCTTT; CDR3 protein: CSVEKGAVNTEAFF
V gene: TRBV16; J gene: TRBJ2-7; CDR3 length: 15; D gene: -; clone size: -; CDR3 DNA: TGTGCCAGCAGCCAAGAAATGTCAGGGTATTGGGAGCAGTACTTC; CDR3 protein: CASSQEMSGYWEQYF
V gene: TRBV7-9; J gene: TRBJ1-2; CDR3 length: 15; D gene: -; clone size: few; CDR3 DNA: TGTGCCAGCAGCCTTCAGGGGACGGCGGACTATGGCTACACCTTC; CDR3 protein: CASSLQGTADYGYTF
V gene: TRBV29-1; J gene: TRBJ1-3; CDR3 length: 15; D gene: -; clone size: once; CDR3 DNA: TGCAGCGTTGAGTTGTGGGGGGACTCTGGAAACACCATATATTTT; CDR3 protein: CSVELWGDSGNTIYF
V gene: TRBV10-1; J gene: TRBJ2-5; CDR3 length: 13; D gene: -; clone size: -; CDR3 DNA: TGCGCCAGACCGGGACACACCGAAGAGACCCAGTACTTC; CDR3 protein: CARPGHTEETQYF
V gene: TRBV9; J gene: TRBJ2-1; CDR3 length: 12; D gene: -; clone size: -; CDR3 DNA: TGTGCCAGCAGCAAGGAAACGACGGAGCAGTTCTTC; CDR3 protein: CASSKETTEQFF
V gene: TRBV11-2; J gene: TRBJ2-7; CDR3 length: 16; D gene: -; clone size: -; CDR3 DNA: TGTGCCAGCAGCTCTTCAATCCTAGGCCGCAGAGACGAGCAGTACTTC; CDR3 protein: CASSSSILGRRDEQYF
V gene: TRBV2; J gene: TRBJ1-1; CDR3 length: 14; D gene: TRBD1; clone size: -; CDR3 DNA: TGTGCCAGCAGGAGGGACAGGGGGAACACTGAAGCTTTCTTT; CDR3 protein: CASRRDRGNTEAFF
V gene: TRBV6-1; J gene: TRBJ2-5; CDR3 length: 12; D gene: -; clone size: -; CDR3 DNA: TGTGCCAGCAGTCCGAACCTGGAGACCCAGTACTTC; CDR3 protein: CASSPNLETQYF
V gene: TRBV5-4; J gene: TRBJ1-2; CDR3 length: 14; D gene: -; clone size: -; CDR3 DNA: TGTGCCAGCAGCTTCCAGGACGGGCGCGCTGGCTACACCTTC; CDR3 protein: CASSFQDGRAGYTF
V gene: TRBV5-6; J gene: TRBJ1-2; CDR3 length: 13; D gene: -; clone size: -; CDR3 DNA: TGTGCCAGCAGCTTGGTCAGGGTAGAAGGCTACACCTTC; CDR3 protein: CASSLVRVEGYTF
V gene: TRBV6-5; J gene: TRBJ1-1; CDR3 length: 15; D gene: -; clone size: -; CDR3 DNA: TGTGCCAGCAGTTCCCGGGATTTGAAGAACACTGAAGCTTTCTTT; CDR3 protein: CASSSRDLKNTEAFF
V gene: TRBV6-5; J gene: TRBJ2-5; CDR3 length: 14; D gene: TRBD2; clone size: -; CDR3 DNA: TGTGCCAGCAGTAGCCCCGGGGGGGATGGGACCCAGTACTTC; CDR3 protein: CASSSPGGDGTQYF
V gene: TRBV3-1/TRBV3-2; J gene: TRBJ2-5; CDR3 length: 18; D gene: TRBD2; clone size: -; CDR3 DNA: TGTGCCAGCAGCCAAGATAGTTATCGGACTAGAGAATTGGAGACCCAGTACTTC; CDR3 protein: CASSQDSYRTRELETQYF
V gene: TRBV2; J gene: TRBJ1-4; CDR3 length: 11; D gene: -; clone size: -; CDR3 DNA: TGTGCCATTACAGCGGGTGAAAAACTGTTTTTT; CDR3 protein: CAITAGEKLFF
V gene: TRBV10-3; J gene: TRBJ2-2; CDR3 length: 16; D gene: -; clone size: once; CDR3 DNA: TGTGCCATCAGTGAGTCATCTGGGCTAATCACCGGGGAGCTGTTTTTT; CDR3 protein: CAISESSGLITGELFF
V gene: TRBV18; J gene: TRBJ2-5; CDR3 length: 15; D gene: TRBD2; clone size: -; CDR3 DNA: TGTGCCAGCTCACCTATAGCGGGAGTGGAAGAGACCCAGTACTTC; CDR3 protein: CASSPIAGVEETQYF
V gene: TRBV5-1; J gene: TRBJ1-1; CDR3 length: 14; D gene: -; clone size: -; CDR3 DNA: TGCGCCAGCAGCTTGTATCAGATGAACACTGAAGCTTTCTTT; CDR3 protein: CASSLYQMNTEAFF
V gene: TRBV11-3; J gene: TRBJ2-1; CDR3 length: 14; D gene: TRBD1; clone size: -; CDR3 DNA: TGTGCCAGCAGCGCAGTCAGGGGGAGCGATGAGCAGTTCTTC; CDR3 protein: CASSAVRGSDEQFF
V gene: TRBV4-2; J gene: TRBJ1-1; CDR3 length: 17; D gene: -; clone size: -; CDR3 DNA: TGTGCCAGCAGGTCGGTAGGATCGGGCCAGGTGAACACTGAAGCTTTCTTT; CDR3 protein: CASRSVGSGQVNTEAFF
V gene: TRBV3-1/TRBV3-2; J gene: TRBJ1-4; CDR3 length: 14; D gene: -; clone size: -; CDR3 DNA: TGTGCCAGCAGCCCGACCTATGCGGGTGAAAAACTGTTTTTT; CDR3 protein: CASSPTYAGEKLFF
V gene: TRBV5-4; J gene: TRBJ1-2; CDR3 length: 13; D gene: -; clone size: -; CDR3 DNA: TGTGCCAGCAGCGGGACACCTAACTATGGCTACACCTTC; CDR3 protein: CASSGTPNYGYTF
V gene: TRBV5-5; J gene: TRBJ1-5; CDR3 length: 16; D gene: -; clone size: -; CDR3 DNA: TGTGCCAGCAGCTTATTTAGTGGTTGGAGCAATCAGCCCCAGCATTTT; CDR3 protein: CASSLFSGWSNQPQHF
V gene: TRBV10-3; J gene: TRBJ2-1; CDR3 length: 13; D gene: -; clone size: -; CDR3 DNA: TGTGCCATCAGTGTGGTCGCCTACAATGAGCAGTTCTTC; CDR3 protein: CAISVVAYNEQFF
V gene: TRBV5-1; J gene: TRBJ2-3; CDR3 length: 14; D gene: -; clone size: -; CDR3 DNA: TGCGCCAGCAGCTTGGCCGAGAGCACAGATACGCAGTATTTT; CDR3 protein: CASSLAESTDTQYF